This TCR beta chain was captured by sequencing in a study of neurological immune-mediated disorders. Study findings and constraints: The most TCR clonal expansion was seen in HTLV-1-associated myelopathy, whereas the least was seen in multiple sclerosis, below the level in healthy controls. None of the CDR3 amino acid sequences found in expanded clones was shared across subjects. This suggests that the TCR-beta repertoires were private in all groups. Neither clinical nor MRI features were found to be associated with the multiple sclerosis repertoire cluster.

Germline CDR1 is SGDLS and CDR2 is YYNGEE. The CDR3 extends over 13 amino acids. TCRdb fed the 5' RACE reads into MiXCR, producing one record per CDR3 protein. The sample yields about 70,000 distinct CDR3 sequences, roughly 3.1% seen once. Unsorted libraries were generated from 2 million PBMCs. These cells had been stored in RNAlater at -80 C. This clonotype has a handful of counts. As yet, its antigen is unknown. One junction end disagrees with the germline gene, perhaps due to a read error. This chain uses TRBV9 with TRBJ1-6; D is perhaps TRBD1 (5 bases). Sequencing used PBMCs. This TCR was recovered from a woman between 45 and 65 years old with multiple sclerosis. Written as DNA, the CDR3 is TGTGCCAGCAGCGTGCAGGGTAGTGCAACCCTCAACTTT. Translating it yields CASSVQGSATLNF.